Presented here are 5 T cell receptor beta chains from one specimen sequenced in a study of PD-1 blockade in mismatch repair-deficient tumors. The data were produced by immunoSEQ multiplex PCR, yet TCRdb's version contains in-frame clones alone and is incomplete. Of 100,000 to 150,000 clones in the sample, more than 85% are singletons; the top ten hold roughly 13%. Specimen: peripheral blood, collected 44 weeks after starting pembrolizumab. The receptors were sampled from an adult with mismatch repair-deficient cancer.

The DNA for the CDR3 is TGTGCCAGTAGCCGACTAGCGGGAAGGCAGTACTTC. Its translation is CASSRLAGRQYF. This chain links TRBV19 with TRBJ2-4; 11 nucleotides match TRBD2. V was clipped by 6 bases and J by 13 bases; unmatched bases: 5. The CDR3 runs 12 residues. CDR1 and CDR2 (germline): LNHDA, SQIVND (reference sequence).

The chain carries TRBV6-1 and TRBJ2-7, with TRBD2 matching over 8 bases. The CDR3 has 14 amino acids. CDR1 and CDR2 from the germline V gene are MNHNS and SASEGT. V gave up 6 bases and J gave up 1 base; unmatched junction bases: 5. CDR3: CASRTGGGSYEQYF. The CDR3 coding sequence is TGTGCCAGCAGGACCGGGGGGGGTTCCTACGAGCAGTACTTC.

V is TRBV4-3 and J is TRBJ2-7; 10 bases line up with TRBD2. V shed 1 base and J 3 bases; nucleotides not matched to a gene: 0. The germline V gene has CDR1 LGHNA and CDR2 YSLEER. CDR3 length: 14 residues. The DNA of the CDR3 is TGCGCCAGCAGCCAAGGGACTAGCGGCTACGAGCAGTACTTC. Protein product: CASSQGTSGYEQYF.

The V gene is TRBV28, the J gene TRBJ2-3; D perhaps matches TRBD2 (7 bases). This CDR3 is built from 19 residues. Trimming left V 4 bases short and J 2 bases short, with 25 bases between. Germline V gives CDR1 MDHEN, CDR2 SYDVKM. The CDR3 sequence: CASSSPPRGGPHPTDTQYF. The CDR3 DNA reads TGTGCCAGCAGTTCCCCGCCGAGGGGGGGGCCCCACCCCACAGATACGCAGTATTTT. The full variable domain, its missing parts supplied by reference TRBV28 and TRBJ2-3, is DVKVTQSSRYLVKRTGEKVFLECVQDMDHENMFWYRQDPGLGLRLIYFSYDVKMKEKGDIPEGYSVSREKKERFSLILESASTNQTSMYLCASSSPPRGGPHPTDTQYFGPGTRLTVL.

The rearrangement links TRBV18 to TRBJ2-3; 8 bases are a match to TRBD2. With 4 bases clipped from V and 0 bases from J, the junction kept 9 bases outside the gene matches. The germline V gene has CDR1 KGHSH and CDR2 LQKENI. The CDR3 has 17 amino acids. CDR3 nucleotide sequence: TGTGCCAGCTCACGCCTAAAACTAGCGGAGAGCACAGATACGCAGTATTTT. Its translation: CASSRLKLAESTDTQYF.